The 9 T cell receptor beta chains given below trace back to one sample, sequenced in a study of cytomegalovirus exposure and HLA in healthy donors. 60 Vbeta and 13 Jbeta primers were used in PCR. Profiling relied on immunoSEQ multiplex PCR, and the TCRdb table lists in-frame clones only, not all of them. The sample carries around 180,000 clones, approximately 84% recorded once. Specimen: PBMCs. Every receptor here comes from a girl between 10 and 17 years old in good health and CMV-seropositive.

The chain carries TRBV9 and TRBJ1-2; TRBD1 matches 10 bases. Germline V gives CDR1 SGDLS, CDR2 YYNGEE. Germline trimming cut 1 base from V and 3 bases from J; bases unmatched to any gene: 3. This CDR3 is 15 amino acids long. The CDR3: CASSVTGTGDYGYTF. The CDR3 bases are TGTGCCAGCAGCGTAACAGGGACAGGGGACTATGGCTACACCTTC.

The gene calls are TRBV29-1 and TRBJ1-1; D is possibly TRBD1 (5 bases). Germline values: CDR1 SQVTM, CDR2 ANQGSEA. Trimming took off 4 bases at V and 0 bases at J, with 9 bases between the two ends. This CDR3 comprises 13 residues. The CDR3 DNA reads as TGCAGCGTTGTGGAGGGGTTGAACACTGAAGCTTTCTTT. This translates into CSVVEGLNTEAFF. Full variable domain (outside the CDR3, taken from reference TRBV29-1 and TRBJ1-1): SAVISQKPSRDICQRGTSLTIQCQVDSQVTMMFWYRQQPGQSLTLIATANQGSEATYESGFVIDKFPISRPNLTFSTLTVSNMSPEDSSIYLCSVVEGLNTEAFFGQGTRLTVV.

This clone was observed a single time. This chain joins TRBV2 and TRBJ2-7; D unresolved. This CDR3 comprises 12 residues. Germline V gene data show CDR1 as SNHLY and CDR2 as FYNNEI. Trimming cost V 4 bases and J 4 bases, with 8 bases left between them. The CDR3: CASSVQVYEQYF. CDR3 sequence (DNA): TGTGCCAGCAGTGTTCAGGTTTACGAGCAGTACTTC.

The chain joins TRBV14 to TRBJ2-3, with a weak D call TRBD1 (5 bases). V was pared by 1 base and J by 7 bases, with 9 bases between. Germline loops: CDR1 SGHDN, CDR2 FVKESK. CDR3 length equals 13 residues. In nucleotides, the CDR3 is TGTGCCAGCAGCCAAGTGCAGGGTTATACGCAGTATTTT. Protein sequence: CASSQVQGYTQYF.

The chain is built from TRBV11-2 and TRBJ2-7; D is possibly TRBD2 (6 bases). Germline CDR1 is SGHAT and CDR2 is FQNNGV. The length of the CDR3 is 17 residues. V dropped 5 bases and J dropped 0 bases, with 20 bases sitting between them. CDR3 amino acids: CASSSTLGLGNSYEQYF. CDR3 sequence (DNA): TGTGCCAGCAGCAGTACCCTGGGACTGGGGAACTCCTACGAGCAGTACTTC.

The V and J genes are TRBV2 and TRBJ1-1; 8 bases are a match to TRBD1. This CDR3 comprises 12 residues. Germline assignment: CDR1 SNHLY and CDR2 FYNNEI. J lost 4 bases, V lost 10 bases, and 5 bases had no gene match. The CDR3 DNA reads as TGTGCCAACCGGACAGGGCGCACTGAAGCTTTCTTT. Protein: CANRTGRTEAFF.

The chain couples TRBV30 to TRBJ1-5; 9 positions match TRBD1. The length of the CDR3 is 14 residues. Germline lookup yields CDR1 GTSNPN and CDR2 SVGIG (reference sequence). Germline trimming cut 2 bases from V and 3 bases from J; bases unmatched to any gene: 2. CDR3 sequence: CAWSRTGVNQPQHF. DNA of the CDR3: TGTGCCTGGAGTAGGACAGGGGTCAATCAGCCCCAGCATTTT.

The chain uses TRBV6-1 and TRBJ1-1; TRBD1 is a possible D gene (6 bases). Germline CDR1 is MNHNS and CDR2 is SASEGT. Trimming shortened V by 4 bases and J by 2 bases, and 17 bases separated the two germline ends. The CDR3 is made up of 16 amino acids. The CDR3 region is CASSGGGVGVNTEAFF. CDR3 coding DNA: TGTGCCAGCAGTGGTGGGGGCGTTGGGGTAAACACTGAAGCTTTCTTT.

The V and J genes are TRBV30 and TRBJ1-1; 7 nucleotides line up with TRBD1. The trim removed 5 bases at V and 3 bases at J, leaving 27 bases unmatched. The length of the CDR3 is 20 residues. Looked up from germline, CDR1 is GTSNPN and CDR2 is SVGIG (reference sequence). The CDR3 DNA is TGTGCCTGGGTGGAGGGACAGACTTTTAATTGGGGACACTGGTACACTGAAGCTTTCTTT. Residues: CAWVEGQTFNWGHWYTEAFF.